A selection of T cell receptor beta chains follows, all from one sample in a study of T cells after yellow fever vaccination. TCRdb re-called the 5' RACE reads with MiXCR, one entry per CDR3 protein. This sample has around 530,000 distinct CDR3 sequences, with around 16% found just once. The sample in question was PBMCs, obtained less than 6 days after the first yellow fever vaccination. The receptors here all came from a man aged 18 to 30 who received the YFV17D yellow fever vaccine. Each CDR3 is given with its conserved first and last residue. The D gene is left open where the match is weak. Expanded clones are given a class, and other clones once, few, many or no size at all.

>TRBJ2-5|TRBV12-3/TRBV12-4|-|-
TGTGCCAGCACCAGGGGACTCCAAGAGACCCAGTACTTC
CASTRGLQETQYF
>TRBJ2-5|TRBV27|few|-
TGTGCCAGCAGTTTTAAAAAGACGAAGACCCAGTACTTC
CASSFKKTKTQYF
>TRBJ2-1|TRBV12-5|few|-
TGTGCTAGTGGTAACCTCCGGGACCCCTATGATAATGAGCAGTTCTTC
CASGNLRDPYDNEQFF
>TRBJ2-7|TRBV6-2/TRBV6-3|-|TRBD1
TGTGCCAGCCTCGCCAGGGGGTTAGTGTCCTACGAGCAGTACTTC
CASLARGLVSYEQYF
>TRBJ2-2|TRBV10-3|-|-
TGTGCCACCCAGGGTTACGGGGAGCTGTTTTTT
CATQGYGELFF
>TRBJ1-1|TRBV7-2|few|-
TGTGCCAGCAGCTCCCTCGTGTCTGAAGCTTTCTTT
CASSSLVSEAFF
>TRBJ2-1|TRBV20-1|-|TRBD2
TGCAGTGTCCCGAGCGGGGGGGCTAACAATGAGCAGTTCTTC
CSVPSGGANNEQFF
>TRBJ2-3|TRBV12-5|-|-
TGTGCTAGTGGTTTGGATGCAGATACGCAGTATTTT
CASGLDADTQYF
>TRBJ2-2|TRBV7-2|few|-
TGTGCCAGCAGCTTAGTCGCAGCCGGGGAGCTGTTTTTT
CASSLVAAGELFF
>TRBJ2-1|TRBV11-2|-|TRBD2
TGTGCCAGCAGCTTAGGTGGAGCGGGGGCCGCCTACAATGAGCAGTTCTTC
CASSLGGAGAAYNEQFF
>TRBJ1-2|TRBV5-5|few|TRBD1
TGTGCCAGCAGCTTGGGACAGGGTCACGGCCACACCTTC
CASSLGQGHGHTF
>TRBJ1-1|TRBV21-1|-|-
TGTGCCAGCAGCAAACCCCCGGGGCTGGGCACTGAAGCTTTCTTT
CASSKPPGLGTEAFF
>TRBJ2-5|TRBV19|-|TRBD2
TGTGCCAGTAGTAAGACTAGCGGGGCCCCAGTGGCCCAGCACTTC
CASSKTSGAPVAQHF
>TRBJ1-2|TRBV4-3|few|-
TGCGCCAGCAGCCGCGGGGCTCTGGGGGCAGGCTCTGGCTACACCTTC
CASSRGALGAGSGYTF
>TRBJ2-7|TRBV5-5|many|-
TGTGCCAGCAGCTGGGACCGATCCTACGAGCAGTACTTC
CASSWDRSYEQYF
>TRBJ2-5|TRBV11-2|few|-
TGTGCCAGCAGCAAGAGGGCCCAGGGTGGAGAGACCCAGTACTTC
CASSKRAQGGETQYF
>TRBJ1-1|TRBV29-1|-|-
TGCAGCATTGACAGGTGGGGCGTCACTGAAGCTTTCTTT
CSIDRWGVTEAFF
>TRBJ1-3|TRBV15|few|-
TGTGCCACCAGCAGAGATCCGGGAAGTGGAAACACCATATATTTT
CATSRDPGSGNTIYF
>TRBJ1-1|TRBV21-1|many|-
TGTGCCAGCAGTACCGACACTGAAGCTTTCTTT
CASSTDTEAFF
>TRBJ2-1|TRBV19|once|-
TGTGCCAGTACCCACCGGGACCCGACCTACAATGAGCAGTTCTTC
CASTHRDPTYNEQFF
>TRBJ2-5|TRBV15|-|TRBD1
TGTGCCACCAGCAGAGAGACAGGGGGCCGGGAGACCCAGTACTTC
CATSRETGGRETQYF
>TRBJ2-3|TRBV11-2|few|-
TGTGCCAGCAGCACTTGGGGCCGGGCGGCAGATACGCAGTATTTT
CASSTWGRAADTQYF
>TRBJ2-5|TRBV3-1|-|TRBD2
TGTGCCAGCTGTCCCGGGACTAGCGATAGGGAGACCCAGTACTTC
CASCPGTSDRETQYF
>TRBJ1-1|TRBV20-1|-|TRBD1
TGCAGTGCTAAAGGACAGGGACGTTCTGAAGCTTTCTTT
CSAKGQGRSEAFF
>TRBJ1-5|TRBV20-1|few|-
TGCAGTGTAAGGGAAGGCAATCAGCCCCAGCATTTT
CSVREGNQPQHF
>TRBJ2-5|TRBV18|-|-
TGTGCCAGCTCCACGCGGGGTTCGGAGACCCAGTACTTC
CASSTRGSETQYF
>TRBJ2-2|TRBV5-1|many|TRBD1
TGCGCCAGCGCGGCGAGACAGGGAGCCGGGGAGCTGTTTTTT
CASAARQGAGELFF
>TRBJ2-2|TRBV10-3|few|TRBD2
TGTGCCACCCTAATAGCGGGGGGGAACACCGGGGAGCTGTTTTTT
CATLIAGGNTGELFF
>TRBJ1-4|TRBV30|few|-
TGTGCCTCCCCAGGCCCGGAAAAACTGTTTTTT
CASPGPEKLFF
>TRBJ1-5|TRBV6-1|-|-
TGTGCCAGCACTCTAGGAGGGGATACACAGCCCCAGCATTTT
CASTLGGDTQPQHF
>TRBJ2-5|TRBV11-2|few|-
TGTGCCAGCAGCTTAGGACAGGTACAAGAGACCCAGTACTTC
CASSLGQVQETQYF
>TRBJ2-3|TRBV11-2|few|-
TGTGCCAGCAGCTCCCTTCGGGAGCGTCAAGATACGCAGTATTTT
CASSSLRERQDTQYF
>TRBJ2-5|TRBV7-9|-|-
TGTGCCAGCAGCTTAGTACAGGGCGGGGGATCGACCCAGTACTTC
CASSLVQGGGSTQYF
>TRBJ2-7|TRBV12-3/TRBV12-4|few|-
TGTGCCAGCAGAACAGGGTGGGAGCAGTACTTC
CASRTGWEQYF
>TRBJ1-2|TRBV4-2|few|-
TGTGCCAGCAGCCAAGTGGAGAGTAACTATGGCTACACCTTC
CASSQVESNYGYTF